A single sample gave rise to the 17 T cell receptor beta chains below, sequenced in a study of Graves' ophthalmopathy and Graves' hyperthyroidism. The TCR beta CDR3 regions underwent amplification from RNA transcripts. HTBI-primed first-round RT-PCR preceded second-round multiplex PCR. One entry per CDR3 protein results from TCRdb running MiXCR on the multiplex PCR reads. The sample comprises 580,000 or so distinct CDR3 sequences, 35% to 40% of which are singletons, and roughly 4.5% rests with the top ten. Sequencing was carried out using peripheral blood or thyroid tissue (not recorded which). Receptors originate from an adult man with Graves' hyperthyroidism.

This clonotype occurred many times. V gene TRBV5-6 combines with J gene TRBJ1-2; D perhaps matches TRBD1 (5 bases). The V gene lost 0 bases and the J gene lost 6 bases, with 12 bases spanning the gap. The CDR3 is made up of 14 amino acids. CDR1 and CDR2 (germline): SGHDT, YYEEEE. The CDR3: CASSLVQGAHGYTF. In DNA, the CDR3 is TGTGCCAGCAGCTTGGTTCAGGGCGCCCATGGCTACACCTTC.

In its sample, this clonotype was seen many times. The rearrangement uses TRBV12-3 or TRBV12-4 and TRBJ1-5, with 9 bases matching TRBD1. The CDR3 is made up of 14 amino acids. The ends lost 6 bases at V and 5 bases at J; junction bases unmatched: 5. CDR3 DNA: TGTGCCAGCAGCACCGGGACAGGGTATCAGCCCCAGCATTTT. Its translation: CASSTGTGYQPQHF.

This clonotype came up a few times. The chain uses TRBV6-5 and TRBJ2-7; TRBD1 is a possible D gene (6 bases). The CDR3 is made up of 13 amino acids. CDR1 is MNHEY, CDR2 SVGAGI, per germline. The V end lost 10 bases, the J end lost 4 bases, and 17 bases lay between the germline ends. The CDR3, as DNA: TGTGCCACCTCGCGGACAGAGGGATACGAGCAGTACTTC. Translating gives CATSRTEGYEQYF.

This sequence joins TRBV6-5 and TRBJ1-1; weak D call: TRBD1 (6 bases). This CDR3 spans 15 amino acids. Trimming cost V 0 bases and J 3 bases, with 11 bases left between them. Looked up from germline, CDR1 is MNHEY and CDR2 is SVGAGI. The CDR3 nucleotides are TGTGCCAGCAGTTACTCTTTACAGGGCCACACTGAAGCTTTCTTT. Translation gives CASSYSLQGHTEAFF.

The J gene is TRBJ1-2, the V gene TRBV29-1; 8 bases are shared with TRBD1. The CDR3 has 12 amino acids. Germline V gene sequence: CDR1 SQVTM, CDR2 ANQGSEA. The J segment lost 4 bases and the V segment lost 8 bases, leaving 6 bases of the junction unmatched. CDR3 coding DNA: TGCAGCAGTTTCGGACAGGGCTATGGCTACACCTTC. It specifies CSSFGQGYGYTF.

The V gene is TRBV15, the J gene TRBJ2-7; TRBD1 might be the D (5 bases). V was trimmed by 0 bases and J by 3 bases, leaving 9 bases between them. The CDR3 loop spans 14 amino acids. The germline V gene encodes CDR1 LNHNV and CDR2 YYDKDF (reference sequence). CDR3 residues: CATSRDRQSYEQYF. The CDR3 nucleotides are TGTGCCACCAGCAGAGATCGACAGAGCTACGAGCAGTACTTC.

This clonotype was observed at least ten times. The chain couples TRBV7-9 to TRBJ2-5; 9 positions agree with TRBD1. Trimming at V came to 5 bases and at J to 0 bases, leaving 10 bases not matched to a gene. The CDR3 has 17 amino acids. From germline, CDR1 is SEHNR and CDR2 FQNEAQ (reference sequence). CDR3 in DNA: TGTGCCAGCAGCCCACGACAGGGGGTATGGTACCAAGAGACCCAGTACTTC. Protein product: CASSPRQGVWYQETQYF. The complete variable domain, with remaining parts taken from reference TRBV7-9 and TRBJ2-5, reads DTGVSQNPRHKITKRGQNVTFRCDPISEHNRLYWYRQTLGQGPEFLTYFQNEAQLEKSRLLSDRFSAERPKGSFSTLEIQRTEQGDSAMYLCASSPRQGVWYQETQYFGPGTRLLVL.

This clonotype was observed many times. The CDR3 loop reads CASSLKGPETQYF. CDR3 sequence (DNA): TGTGCCAGCAGTTTAAAGGGGCCAGAGACCCAGTACTTC. The chain joins TRBV12-3 or TRBV12-4 to TRBJ2-5; D perhaps matches TRBD1 (5 bases). Trimming cost V 2 bases and J 4 bases, with 8 bases left between them. The CDR3 has 13 residues.

The sample holds many counts of this clonotype. The chain combines TRBV6-4 with TRBJ2-2, with D hard to call. CDR1 MRHNA and CDR2 SNTAGT come from the germline V gene. This CDR3 is built from 13 residues. Deletions cut 0 bases from V and 4 bases from J, with 3 bases between. The CDR3 sequence is CASSDSSTGELFF. The DNA for the CDR3 is TGTGCCAGCAGTGACTCGAGCACCGGGGAGCTGTTTTTT.

This clonotype was observed many times. The chain recombines TRBV6-5 with TRBJ1-2; D ambiguous. Between the trimmed V and J ends, which lost 8 bases and 2 bases, there was a span of 12 bases. CDR3 length: 13 residues. Germline V gene data show CDR1 as MNHEY and CDR2 as SVGAGI. CDR3 DNA sequence: TGTGCCAGCCGAGCGGGCCGAAACTATGGCTACACCTTC. Amino acid sequence: CASRAGRNYGYTF.

Of note for this clonotype: A single base separates this from a much larger clone, so it may be a read error. The chain has TRBV10-3 and TRBJ1-5; D is unresolved. CDR1 ENHRY and CDR2 SYGVKD come from the germline V gene. This CDR3 is built from 14 residues. The CDR3 protein is CASSTGRVNQPQHF. DNA of the CDR3: TGTGCCAGCAGTACCGGACGCGTCAATCAGCCCCAGCATTTT.

The table lists this clonotype with many counts. CDR3 DNA sequence: TGCAGTGTGAGTTCTTCCCCAAATGAAAAACTGTTTTTT. Translation gives CSVSSSPNEKLFF. V is TRBV20-1 and J is TRBJ1-4, with D uncertain. Trimming cost V 7 bases and J 5 bases, with 14 bases left between them. This CDR3 has 13 residues. The germline V gene has CDR1 DFQATT and CDR2 SNEGSKA (reference sequence).

The genes are TRBV2 and TRBJ2-7; 12 nucleotides match TRBD2. Germline assignment: CDR1 SNHLY and CDR2 FYNNEI. The CDR3 is 19 residues long. The junction had 13 bases not matched to a gene; V was cut back by 2 bases and J by 2 bases. This CDR3 is CASSELVGPTSGSAYEQYF. The CDR3 nucleotides are TGTGCCAGCAGTGAATTAGTGGGCCCGACTAGCGGGAGCGCCTACGAGCAGTACTTC.

J is TRBJ2-7 and V is TRBV7-3; a possible D gene is TRBD1 (7 bases). The last part of the DNA fits TRBJ2-1 better; the J call may be wrong. The length of the CDR3 is 15 residues. Germline CDR1 is SGHTA and CDR2 is FQGTGA. The CDR3 sequence: CASSGGTESGNEQFF. The CDR3 DNA sequence: TGTGCCAGCAGCGGAGGGACAGAGAGCGGCAATGAGCAGTTCTTC.

This clonotype was detected ten times or more. V usage is TRBV29-1 and J usage is TRBJ1-1; D might be TRBD1 (6 bases). The germline CDR1 and CDR2 sequences are SQVTM and ANQGSEA. V shed 2 bases and J shed 4 bases, with 17 bases lying between them. The CDR3 totals 15 residues. This CDR3 reads CSVEIVRGLGTEAFF. For the CDR3, the DNA is TGCAGCGTTGAAATAGTTCGGGGGCTTGGCACTGAAGCTTTCTTT.

This clonotype was seen a few times. The J gene is TRBJ1-1, the V gene TRBV3-1; D is uncertain. The CDR3 has 14 residues. Trimming removed 0 bases at V and 5 bases at J, with 10 bases between. The germline gives CDR1 LGHDT, CDR2 YNNKEL (reference sequence). The CDR3 is CASSQDPATTEAFF. CDR3 coding DNA: TGTGCCAGCAGCCAAGACCCGGCCACGACTGAAGCTTTCTTT.

About this clonotype itself: At one end, the junction sequence differs from germline, possibly due to a read error. The rearrangement links TRBV20-1 to TRBJ2-5; 7 positions match TRBD2. The CDR3 extends over 14 amino acids. CDR1 is DFQATT, CDR2 SNEGSKA, per germline (reference sequence). The CDR3 region has the DNA TGCAGTGCTAGAAGCGGCGGGAGCCAAGAGGCCCAGTACTTT. Translating it yields CSARSGGSQEAQYF.